This T cell receptor beta chain was profiled in a study of T cell repertoires in ileal Crohn's disease. Study conclusions and caveats: High-frequency clones were more common in sorted CD8 than CD4 cells. All patients with clonality above 26.8% had endoscopic recurrence.

Germline lookup yields CDR1 SEHNR and CDR2 FQNEAQ (reference sequence). V was pared by 1 base and J by 5 bases, with 7 bases of the junction left unmatched. The CDR3 length is 15 residues. As for this clone: What it binds is not known.

Each sample's TCRB immunosequencing used roughly 500 nanograms of biopsy DNA. TCRdb's table, derived via immunoSEQ multiplex PCR, lists solely in-frame clones and lacks some. The sample yields 5,500 to 8,500 clones, approximately 83% seen once. The chain has TRBV7-9 and TRBJ1-1, with 7 bases aligning to TRBD1. Sequencing input: ileal tissue. This receptor was obtained from an adult with Crohn's disease. The DNA for the CDR3 is TGTGCCAGCAGCTTAGGGGGACAGCTTATGACTGAAGCTTTCTTT. It codes for CASSLGGQLMTEAFF.